This passage covers 27 T cell receptor beta chains from one sample sequenced in a study of T cell responses to AZD1222 COVID-19 vaccine. TCRdb's table, derived via immunoSEQ multiplex PCR, lists solely in-frame clones and lacks some. The table lists about 110,000 clones, about 90% of them singletons. Sequencing was performed on peripheral blood, taken 28 days after the second AZD1222 dose. The receptors stem from an adult who received the AZD1222 COVID-19 vaccine.

This CDR3 is CASSLVGGRLGTEAFF. The CDR3 DNA reads TGTGCCAGCAGCTTAGTAGGCGGACGATTAGGCACTGAAGCTTTCTTT. The chain links TRBV13 to TRBJ1-1, with D unclear. This CDR3 has 16 residues. Germline CDR1 is PRHDT and CDR2 is FYEKMQ (reference sequence). Trimming removed 1 base at V and 4 bases at J, with 16 bases between.

The chain joins TRBV20-1 to TRBJ1-2; a weak D match, TRBD1 (5 bases). Germline CDR1 is DFQATT and CDR2 is SNEGSKA (reference sequence). Trimming cost V 3 bases and J 2 bases, with 13 bases left between them. This CDR3 is built from 14 residues. CDR3 sequence reads: CSASQRGRNYGYTF. For the CDR3, the DNA is TGCAGTGCTAGTCAGAGGGGAAGAAACTATGGCTACACCTTC.

This chain links TRBV30 with TRBJ1-2; no definite D call. V was clipped by 8 bases and J by 7 bases, with 20 bases between them. The CDR3 extends over 13 amino acids. CDR1 GTSNPN and CDR2 SVGIG come from the germline V gene (reference sequence). The CDR3 here is CAAQGPFDGGYTF. The DNA for the CDR3 is TGTGCCGCCCAAGGGCCATTCGATGGTGGCTACACCTTC.

The chain recombines TRBV14 with TRBJ1-6; D is unresolved. Germline V lookup: CDR1 SGHDN, CDR2 FVKESK. Trimming took 1 base from V and 0 from J, leaving 4 bases between them. The CDR3 covers 15 residues. CDR3 nucleotide sequence: TGTGCCAGCAGCCAAGTTAGCTCCTATAATTCACCCCTCCACTTT. This encodes CASSQVSSYNSPLHF.

The genes are TRBV29-1 and TRBJ2-1, with TRBD1 identical over 9 bases. The CDR3 length is 14 residues. CDR1 is SQVTM and CDR2 is ANQGSEA in the germline V gene. V shed 5 bases, J shed 12 bases, and the junction held 14 bases outside the gene matches. In nucleotides, the CDR3 is TGCAGCGTTAAGTATGGGGACAGGGACGGGGGGCAGTTCTTC. Translating it yields CSVKYGDRDGGQFF.

The CDR3: CASSLVSRGAAFF. The CDR3 coding sequence is TGTGCCAGCAGTTTAGTGTCGAGGGGAGCAGCTTTCTTT. The chain has TRBV28 and TRBJ1-1; a possible D gene is TRBD1 (5 bases). The CDR3 is made up of 13 amino acids. Germline V gene sequence: CDR1 MDHEN, CDR2 SYDVKM. Deletions cut 2 bases from V and 10 bases from J, with 14 bases between. Based on the CDR3 plus reference TRBV28 and TRBJ1-1, the full variable domain is DVKVTQSSRYLVKRTGEKVFLECVQDMDHENMFWYRQDPGLGLRLIYFSYDVKMKEKGDIPEGYSVSREKKERFSLILESASTNQTSMYLCASSLVSRGAAFFGQGTRLTVV.

The chain joins TRBV28 to TRBJ1-2; no clear D. Germline-derived CDR1 and CDR2 are MDHEN and SYDVKM. CDR3 length equals 12 residues. Trimming removed 7 bases from V and 4 bases from J, with 10 bases in between. The CDR3 DNA sequence: TGTGCCAGCAAAGGGTTCGTCTATGGCTACACCTTC. Translation gives CASKGFVYGYTF.

This chain connects TRBV29-1 to TRBJ2-5, with TRBD2 identical over 10 bases. V shed 5 bases and J 7 bases; nucleotides not matched to a gene: 10. The CDR3 contains 14 residues. CDR1 is SQVTM, CDR2 ANQGSEA, per germline. The CDR3 spells CSVTIAGGTRTQYF. The CDR3 DNA reads as TGCAGCGTTACGATAGCGGGAGGCACAAGGACCCAGTACTTC.

The CDR3 loop reads CASSLATLKTEAFF. As DNA, the CDR3 is TGTGCCAGCAGCTTAGCCACTTTAAAGACTGAAGCTTTCTTT. V is TRBV7-9 and J is TRBJ1-1; D is unclear. V gave up 0 bases and J gave up 5 bases, with 10 bases separating them. Germline lookup yields CDR1 SEHNR and CDR2 FQNEAQ (reference sequence). This CDR3 region has 14 residues.

This clone was observed a single time. The chain uses TRBV4-2 and TRBJ2-3, with D uncertain. This CDR3 has 13 residues. V was pared by 8 bases and J by 2 bases, with 11 bases between. Germline V gives CDR1 LGHNA, CDR2 YNFKEQ. The CDR3 protein is CASWSTDTDTQYF. CDR3 nucleotide sequence: TGTGCCAGCTGGAGCACCGACACAGATACGCAGTATTTT.

The chain links TRBV9 to TRBJ2-3, with D unresolved. Trimming pared 0 bases from V and 3 bases from J, leaving 2 bases between. The germline CDR1 and CDR2 sequences are SGDLS and YYNGEE. The CDR3 extends over 12 amino acids. Here the CDR3 reads CASSVATDTQYF. The CDR3 bases are TGTGCCAGCAGCGTAGCTACAGATACGCAGTATTTT. The complete variable domain, with remaining parts taken from reference TRBV9 and TRBJ2-3, reads DSGVTQTPKHLITATGQRVTLRCSPRSGDLSVYWYQQSLDQGLQFLIQYYNGEERAKGNILERFSAQQFPDLHSELNLSSLELGDSALYFCASSVATDTQYFGPGTRLTVL.

In this sample, this clone turned up a few times. The J gene is TRBJ2-1, the V gene TRBV20-1; perhaps TRBD2 as D (6 bases). CDR1 is DFQATT, CDR2 SNEGSKA, per germline (reference sequence). The CDR3 is made up of 14 amino acids. V lost 3 bases, J lost 7 bases, and 16 bases lay in between. The DNA for the CDR3 is TGCAGTGCTAGTCCGCTGGACTACCAAAATGAGCAGTTCTTC. It is translated as CSASPLDYQNEQFF.

The sample holds a few counts of this clone. The gene calls are TRBV9 and TRBJ2-5; 9 positions match TRBD1. Losses at the gene ends were 3 bases for V and 3 bases for J; bases not matched to a gene: 6. The CDR3 contains 15 residues. Germline values: CDR1 SGDLS, CDR2 YYNGEE. The CDR3 sequence: CASSATGTGKETQYF. CDR3 coding DNA: TGTGCCAGCAGCGCTACGGGGACAGGGAAAGAGACCCAGTACTTC. The whole variable domain, filled in from reference TRBV9 and TRBJ2-5, reads DSGVTQTPKHLITATGQRVTLRCSPRSGDLSVYWYQQSLDQGLQFLIQYYNGEERAKGNILERFSAQQFPDLHSELNLSSLELGDSALYFCASSATGTGKETQYFGPGTRLLVL.

This clone was counted a few times. The V call is TRBV6-4, the J call TRBJ2-1, with TRBD1 identical over 9 bases. V lost 7 bases, J lost 8 bases, and 9 bases stayed unmatched. There are 14 residues in the CDR3. Germline CDR1 is MRHNA and CDR2 is SNTAGT. The CDR3 DNA sequence: TGTGCCAGCATGGCGGGACAGGGATCTGATGAGCAGTTCTTC. Protein product: CASMAGQGSDEQFF.

The rearrangement joins TRBV30 to TRBJ1-5, with unresolved D. Trimming removed 0 bases at V and 7 bases at J, with 4 bases between. This CDR3 is 11 amino acids long. Germline V gene lookup returns CDR1 GTSNPN and CDR2 SVGIG (reference sequence). CDR3 nucleotide sequence: TGTGCCTGGAGTGTGGGACAGCCCCAGCATTTT. This translates into CAWSVGQPQHF.

V usage is TRBV9 and J usage is TRBJ2-5, with TRBD2 as a possible D gene (6 bases). The germline gives CDR1 SGDLS, CDR2 YYNGEE. CDR3 length equals 14 residues. The V and J ends lost 3 bases and 1 base respectively, with 10 bases between them. The CDR3 sequence: CASSESSAQETQYF. As DNA, the CDR3 is TGTGCCAGCAGCGAGTCTAGCGCCCAAGAGACCCAGTACTTC.

V gene TRBV24-1 combines with J gene TRBJ2-7; D may be TRBD1 (6 bases). Trimming took 8 bases from V and 0 from J, leaving 13 bases between them. The CDR3 is made up of 14 amino acids. The germline V gene encodes CDR1 KGHDR and CDR2 SFDVKD. The CDR3 loop reads CATIPDRPSYEQYF. In DNA form, the CDR3 reads TGTGCCACCATCCCAGACAGGCCCTCCTACGAGCAGTACTTC.

The chain uses TRBV7-9 and TRBJ1-5, with 7 bases fitting TRBD1. J lost 6 bases, V lost 5 bases, and 4 bases had no gene match. The CDR3 is made up of 13 amino acids. The germline gives CDR1 SEHNR, CDR2 FQNEAQ (reference sequence). This CDR3 is CASSPGGGQPQHF. CDR3 nucleotides: TGTGCCAGCAGCCCAGGGGGGGGTCAGCCCCAGCATTTT. The whole variable domain, filled in from reference TRBV7-9 and TRBJ1-5, reads DTGVSQNPRHKITKRGQNVTFRCDPISEHNRLYWYRQTLGQGPEFLTYFQNEAQLEKSRLLSDRFSAERPKGSFSTLEIQRTEQGDSAMYLCASSPGGGQPQHFGDGTRLSIL.

The chain links TRBV11-1 to TRBJ1-1; 9 bases agree with TRBD1. The V gene end was trimmed by 6 bases and the J gene end by 4 bases; junction bases not matched to a gene: 12. Germline loops: CDR1 SGHAT, CDR2 FQDESV (reference sequence). This CDR3 has 16 residues. The CDR3 protein is CASRRRPGQGGTEAFF. For the CDR3, the DNA is TGTGCCAGCAGACGCAGACCGGGACAGGGTGGCACTGAAGCTTTCTTT.

The chain carries TRBV4-3 and TRBJ2-2; unclear D gene. Trimming shortened V by 4 bases and J by 3 bases, and 9 bases separated the two germline ends. From germline, CDR1 is LGHNA and CDR2 YSLEER. This CDR3 region has 14 residues. CDR3 residues: CASSRVQDTGELFF. CDR3 coding DNA: TGCGCCAGCAGCCGAGTTCAGGACACCGGGGAGCTGTTTTTT.

This sequence joins TRBV6-6 and TRBJ1-5; TRBD1 aligns across 7 bases. CDR3 length: 14 amino acids. CDR1 and CDR2 (germline): MNHNY, SVGAGI (reference sequence). Trimming took 7 bases from V and 6 from J; bases not matched to a gene: 9. CDR3 residues: CASNQGGVAQPQHF. The CDR3 coding sequence is TGTGCCAGCAATCAGGGGGGGGTGGCTCAGCCCCAGCATTTT.

The chain carries TRBV27 and TRBJ2-4, with no clear D. CDR1 is MNHEY, CDR2 SMNVEV, per germline (reference sequence). The CDR3 runs 13 residues. V was cut by 2 bases and J by 4 bases, with 6 bases left in between. The CDR3 region is CASSLGKKNIQYF. The CDR3 DNA reads as TGTGCCAGCAGTTTAGGGAAGAAAAACATTCAGTACTTC.

The J gene is TRBJ2-2, the V gene TRBV10-3; D remains ambiguous. From germline, CDR1 is ENHRY and CDR2 SYGVKD. The CDR3 runs 12 residues. The ends were cut back, 4 bases at V and 5 bases at J, with 5 bases in the middle. The CDR3 loop reads CAISGGTGELFF. The CDR3, as DNA: TGTGCCATCAGTGGGGGAACCGGGGAGCTGTTTTTT.

In this sample, this clone turned up a few times. The chain carries TRBV4-1 and TRBJ1-3; D ambiguous. This CDR3 spans 14 amino acids. The germline CDR1 and CDR2 sequences are MGHRA and YSYEKL. Trimming took off 0 bases at V and 4 bases at J, with 7 bases between the two ends. As DNA, the CDR3 is TGCGCCAGCAGCCAAGAAGGAACGGGAAACACCATATATTTT. It codes for CASSQEGTGNTIYF.

V gene TRBV7-2 combines with J gene TRBJ2-2; D is ambiguous. V was pared by 5 bases and J by 3 bases, with 10 bases between. Germline CDR1 and CDR2: SGHTA and FQGNSA. The CDR3 length is 14 residues. CDR3 coding DNA: TGTGCCAGCAGCCCCTTTGGTTACACCGGGGAGCTGTTTTTT. The encoded protein is CASSPFGYTGELFF.

This clone was observed once. The chain carries TRBV9 and TRBJ1-1; 12 nucleotides match TRBD1. Trimming removed 4 bases from V and 1 base from J; junction bases left unmatched: 5. This CDR3 has 16 amino acids. Germline V CDR1 and CDR2: SGDLS, YYNGEE. CDR3 bases: TGTGCCAGCAGCAAAGGGACAGGGGGCTGGAACACTGAAGCTTTCTTT. It yields the protein CASSKGTGGWNTEAFF.

The V call is TRBV12-5, the J call TRBJ1-5, with a weak D call TRBD1 (5 bases). Trimming took off 3 bases at V and 5 bases at J, with 11 bases between the two ends. The CDR3 runs 14 residues. Germline CDR1 LGHNT, CDR2 FRNRAP. In nucleotides, the CDR3 is TGTGCTAGTGGTTTCCGGGACGTTGATCAGCCCCAGCATTTT. It encodes CASGFRDVDQPQHF.